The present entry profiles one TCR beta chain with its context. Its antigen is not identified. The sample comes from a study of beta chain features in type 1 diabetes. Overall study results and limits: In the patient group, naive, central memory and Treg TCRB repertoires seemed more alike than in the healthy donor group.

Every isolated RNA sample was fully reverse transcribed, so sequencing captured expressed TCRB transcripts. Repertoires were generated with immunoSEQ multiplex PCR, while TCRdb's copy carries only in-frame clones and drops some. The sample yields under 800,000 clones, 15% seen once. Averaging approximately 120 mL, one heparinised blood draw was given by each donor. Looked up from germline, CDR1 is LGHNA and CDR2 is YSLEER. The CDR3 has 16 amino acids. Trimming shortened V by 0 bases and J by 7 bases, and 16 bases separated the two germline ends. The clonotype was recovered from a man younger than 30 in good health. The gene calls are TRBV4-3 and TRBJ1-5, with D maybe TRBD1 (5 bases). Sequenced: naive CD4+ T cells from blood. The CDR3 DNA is TGCGCCAGCAGCCAAGATTGGGGGACGGTGGACCAGCCCCAGCATTTT. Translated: CASSQDWGTVDQPQHF.